The clone carrying this TCR beta chain was picked up one time. What it binds is unknown. Reverse transcription used about 0.45 to 1 ug RNA and random hexamers. immunoSEQ multiplex PCR amplified TCR beta CDR3 across 54 Vbeta, 13 Jbeta. Using its own MiXCR run on the immunoSEQ multiplex PCR reads, TCRdb lists one record per CDR3 protein. The sample shows around 220,000 distinct CDR3 sequences, about 90% of them seen only once. These data originate in a study of CD8 T cells in Susac syndrome. Study-level results: Individuals included in the TCR sequencing and HLA analysis were acknowledged by the study to be relatively few in number.

After removal of 6 bases from V and 1 base from J, the junction contained 2 bases not matched to a gene. The V gene's germline CDR1 is SEHNR and CDR2 FQNEAQ (reference sequence). This CDR3 contains 14 residues. In contrast to the negatively isolated CD8+ and CD4+ T cells, TEMRA cells were FACS-enriched. The specimen sequenced was CD8+ T cells from PBMCs. This clonotype was sampled from a human donor with multiple sclerosis. The genes are TRBV7-9 and TRBJ2-5, with TRBD2 matching over 10 bases. As DNA, the CDR3 is TGTGCCAGCAGTTCTAGCGGGAGCCAAGAGACCCAGTACTTC. It yields the protein CASSSSGSQETQYF.